A selection of T cell receptor beta chains follows, all from one sample in a study of cytotoxic CD8 clonotypes in ibrutinib-treated CLL. Measured with immunoSEQ multiplex PCR; TCRdb has only the in-frame clones, and not every one. Of fewer than 400,000 clones listed, 67% were seen once; the top ten hold roughly 6.3%. The sequences come from PBMCs, collected after 36 months of ibrutinib treatment. These receptors all stem from a human donor with chronic lymphocytic leukemia. CDR3s leave out the opening cysteine and the closing phenylalanine or tryptophan.

TRBJ1-1 TRBV29-1 SARTGTNTEAF
TRBJ2-2 TRBV7-2 ASSLGLAGGPAGELF
TRBJ2-1 TRBV28 ASSFAQIYNEQF
TRBJ2-1 TRBV6-6 ASSYGPPENEQF
TRBJ2-7 TRBV4-1 ASSQGGTGFHEQY
TRBJ2-2 TRBV10-3 AIRALGTGIAGELF
TRBJ2-2 TRBV9 ASSVAQNVNTGELF
TRBJ2-5 TRBV10-3 AISDSGGLSQETQY
TRBJ2-3 TRBV30 AWSTSGRSDTQY
TRBJ1-4 TRBV11-2 ASSPTGSRTNEKLF
TRBJ2-7 TRBV4-1 ASSQGTGYEQY
TRBJ1-2 TRBV20-1 SADRNYGYT
TRBJ2-1 TRBV11-3 ASSLGTSFEQF
TRBJ1-2 TRBV15 ATSRMWTDSNGYT
TRBJ2-1 TRBV21-1 ASSKSGTSGALGVF
TRBJ2-7 TRBV5-1 ASTSPGRPYEQY
TRBJ2-3 TRBV27 ASSFSALRQGASDTQY
TRBJ2-2 TRBV25-1 ASSEWGTANTGELF
TRBJ2-3 TRBV9 ASSVLWTSRTQY
TRBJ2-1 TRBV7-3 ASSPTSGPSYNEQF
TRBJ1-2 TRBV2 ASKKETGNYGYT
TRBJ1-5 TRBV15 ATSREDSNQPQH
TRBJ1-5 TRBV4-2 ASSLKGGSSNQPQH
TRBJ1-4 TRBV18 ASSRVTGVEKLF
TRBJ1-1 TRBV29-1 SVRDRSDTEAF
TRBJ1-1 TRBV6-5 ASSSGFGNTEAF
TRBJ2-1 TRBV7-2 ASSAAVGSYNEQF
TRBJ2-7 TRBV6-1 ASSEGPRDSLWYEQY
TRBJ2-7 TRBV4-3 ASSPHQGGYEQY
TRBJ2-1 TRBV29-1 SVPVVISYNEQF
TRBJ2-1 TRBV6-5 ASRQGGRDEQF
TRBJ2-7 TRBV10-3 AIRATYEQY
TRBJ2-2 TRBV7-3 ASSLTTTGELF
TRBJ2-2 TRBV27 ASSRRGLNTGELF
TRBJ2-3 TRBV10-3 AIKRLAGASTDTQY
TRBJ2-1 TRBV6-5 ASSYLGLGNEQF
TRBJ2-2 TRBV21-1 ASTMGLAGGTGELF
TRBJ1-5 TRBV7-2 ASSARTGDQPQH
TRBJ1-2 TRBV28 AIRTGFNYGYT